This T cell receptor beta chain was identified during a study of PD-1 blockade in classical Hodgkin lymphoma (TCRdb year 2020). General notes on the study: Nivolumab dosing was 3 mg/kg intravenously every 2 weeks, continuing until either disease progression or unacceptable toxicity. A peripheral blood immune signature of response to PD-1 blockade in classical Hodgkin lymphoma was defined using TCR beta sequencing and CyTOF. Findings and caveats that apply to the study as a whole: Diversity was lower in patients who began nivolumab less than 1 year after ASCT, so these patients were left out of later analyses to avoid confounding by immune reconstitution. Trial patients achieving complete response had baseline diversity similar to newly diagnosed patients, whereas partial responders and progressors had significantly lower diversity. The study covered only a single clinical trial cohort, and the causes of the repertoire differences, possibly disease activity or prior therapy, were still not defined. A significant rise by C4D1 was seen in CD4+ but not CD8+ TCR diversity (p=0.0027 vs p=0.16), with the rise being most apparent in complete responders (p=0.02). Baseline TCR diversity was reported to be lower in newly diagnosed patients than in healthy donors, and even lower in relapsed/refractory patients.

The CDR3 holds 15 amino acids from the cysteine to the phenylalanine. Only the CDR3 DNA stays, 45 bases, in frame from base 1. V ends up 10 bases short and J 1 base short, with an unmatched junction base count of 7. As encoded in the germline V gene, CDR1 is MNHNS while CDR2 is SASEGT. The Qiagen DNeasy kit was used to extract genomic DNA from unsorted PBMCs and from the negatively selected CD4+ and CD8+ fractions. TCR beta CDR3 regions were subjected to amplification by immunoSEQ multiplex PCR with primers that anneal to V and J segments. A synthetic immune receptor repertoire was used to minimize amplification bias, and any remaining bias was removed computationally after sequencing. Concerning the study's data processing: Repertoire diversity was quantified as the Shannon entropy index using custom Python scripts. Unsorted, CD4+ and CD8+ repertoires were examined separately, except in combined analyses, for which CD4+ and CD8+ sequences were merged in silico. Clonal expansion was defined as at least a 2-fold frequency increase after treatment relative to C1D1, with a pseudocount of 0.5 for undetected baseline clones. Clones with 0 or 1 copy at C1D1 were classified as singleton clones, and clones with 2 or more copies were classified as non-singleton clones. Clones expanded in unsorted samples were annotated as CD4+, CD8+ or unknown by matching protein sequences in sorted samples from the same patient. Wilcoxon tests were applied to paired samples to test diversity changes from C1D1 to C4D1. What TCRdb holds here is the immuneACCESS table cut down to in-frame rearrangements. Part of the clones is not present; checked against another copy, under half of the missing clones reflect an unresolved V gene, and the others are unexplained. V, J and clone size were drawn from that table, and D and trimming were deduced from the DNA. Within this sample are about 98,000 clones, with roughly 89% of them counted one time only. The ten largest clonotypes hold roughly 2.8% of the sample.

About this clone: The antigen it recognizes is unknown. It has no much larger one-base neighbor in the sample; base qualities were not kept.

The sample's time point label, decoded: cycle 1 day 1 (C1D1), immediately before nivolumab initiation. All trial patients had relapsed after autologous stem cell transplantation, with cohorts A, B and C differing in prior brentuximab vedotin exposure. The trial cohort included more than 55 patients with relapsed/refractory classical Hodgkin lymphoma, and each patient had a best overall response of complete response, partial response or progressive disease. In the multi-cohort phase II CheckMate 205 trial, trial patients received single-agent nivolumab. An independent review committee assessed best overall response by applying the 2007 International Working Group response criteria. Trial PBMCs were collected just before the start of nivolumab (C1D1) and during therapy at cycle 2 day 1 and cycle 4 day 1. Peripheral blood was collected in 8 mL Vacutainer Cell Preparation Tubes, from which PBMCs were isolated by centrifugation and then cryopreserved.

The sequence was collected from a human donor with classical Hodgkin lymphoma. Recombination connected TRBV6-1 to TRBJ2-1; 10 central nucleotides agree with TRBD2. The input for sequencing was peripheral blood mononuclear cells (PBMCs), taken at baseline. The CDR3 reads CATRLAGLSYNEQFF. The DNA sequence is given as TGTGCCACCCGACTAGCGGGTCTATCCTACAATGAGCAGTTCTTC.